Sequencing of this T cell receptor (beta chain) was carried out in a study of CD8+ T cells in alopecia areata. Trimming removed 4 bases from V and 7 bases from J; junction bases left unmatched: 14. The germline CDR1 and CDR2 sequences are SGHAT and FQNNGV. The CDR3 has 17 amino acids. cDNA reverse transcribed from extracted RNA served as the sequencing template. The method was immunoSEQ multiplex PCR; TCRdb's version includes in-frame clones alone and lacks a portion of them. The sample consists of fewer than 110,000 clones, 55% of them appearing once. This clone occurred many times. Sorting separated CD4+ and CD8+ T cells out of PBMCs.

The source of this sequence is a human donor in good health. The J gene is TRBJ2-1, the V gene TRBV11-2; 9 nucleotides align to TRBD2. The sequenced sample consisted of CD4+ T cells sorted from blood. DNA for the CDR3: TGTGCCAGCAGCTCCCCTAATTTGGCGGGGGGGCCTAATGAGCAGTTCTTC. Translated, it gives CASSSPNLAGGPNEQFF.